This entry describes one T cell receptor (beta chain). The target antigen is unknown. The data originate from a study of cytomegalovirus exposure and HLA in healthy donors. Across the whole study: Most genotyped donors, approximately 77% of 300 to 400, had Caucasian-associated genetic ancestry. Notes on the study in general: In a later analysis, a missense DCLRE1C variant was linked to TCR beta V- and J-gene trimming. In vitro testing confirmed a few CMV-associated chains as specific for CMV antigens.

The PCR had 60 Vbeta and 13 Jbeta primers. Method: immunoSEQ multiplex PCR; TCRdb's copy keeps in-frame clones and lacks some. The repertoire holds 120,000 to 150,000 clones, with around three quarters as singletons. The sequencing input was PBMCs. The sequence was collected from a man aged 40-55 years in good health and CMV-seropositive.

The DNA of the CDR3 is TGTGCCAGCAGTGGCCCAGTCGGGGAGCTGTTTTTT. It codes for CASSGPVGELFF. The V and J genes are TRBV6-5 and TRBJ2-2; D call uncertain. The CDR3 loop spans 12 amino acids. The V gene lost 5 bases and the J gene lost 7 bases, with 8 bases spanning the gap. Germline V gives CDR1 MNHEY, CDR2 SVGAGI.